The T cell receptor beta chain described here comes from a study of spatial heterogeneity in lung cancer. Study information: Detection consistently yielded more beta chains than alpha chains.

In its sample, this clonotype was seen many times. A unique molecular identifier was carried by every single TCR cDNA molecule. TCRdb reprocessed the 5' RACE reads with MiXCR, giving one entry per CDR3 protein. The table includes about 9,200 distinct CDR3 sequences, 6.5% to 10% detected once. The time point denotes: sample taken at primary tumor resection. Sequencing of whole RNA from tumor, nontumor lung or frozen PBMC involved no sorting. The V end was cut by 3 bases, the J end by 2 bases, with 8 bases between. The CDR3 has 14 amino acids. Germline loops: CDR1 MNHNY, CDR2 SVGAGI (reference sequence).

This TCR came from a female donor with early-stage non-small cell lung cancer. The V gene is TRBV6-6, the J gene TRBJ1-5; no clear D. Sequences were derived from PBMCs, sampled at surgery. CDR3 coding DNA: TGTGCCAGCAGTTATTCGTCCGGCAATCAGCCCCAGCATTTT. As protein: CASSYSSGNQPQHF.